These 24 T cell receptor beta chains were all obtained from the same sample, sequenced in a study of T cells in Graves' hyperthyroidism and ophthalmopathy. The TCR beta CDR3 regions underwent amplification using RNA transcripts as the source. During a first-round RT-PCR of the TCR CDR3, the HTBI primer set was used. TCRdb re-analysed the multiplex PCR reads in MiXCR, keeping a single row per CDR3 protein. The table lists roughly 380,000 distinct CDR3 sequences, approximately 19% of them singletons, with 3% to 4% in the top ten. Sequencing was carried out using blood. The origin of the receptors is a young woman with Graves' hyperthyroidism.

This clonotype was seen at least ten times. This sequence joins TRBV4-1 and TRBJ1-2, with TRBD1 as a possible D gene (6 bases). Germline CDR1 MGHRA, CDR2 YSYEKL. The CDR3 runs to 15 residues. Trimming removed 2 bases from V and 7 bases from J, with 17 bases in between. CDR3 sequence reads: CASSQPVDPRGGYTF. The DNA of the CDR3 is TGCGCCAGCAGCCAACCCGTGGACCCCAGGGGTGGCTACACCTTC.

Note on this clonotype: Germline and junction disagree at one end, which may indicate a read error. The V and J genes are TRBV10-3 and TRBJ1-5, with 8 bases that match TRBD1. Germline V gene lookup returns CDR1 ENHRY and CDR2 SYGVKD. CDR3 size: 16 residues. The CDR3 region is CASSVSTGVSNQPQHF. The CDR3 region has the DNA TGTGCCAGCAGTGTGTCGACAGGGGTAAGCAATCAGCCTCAGCATTTT.

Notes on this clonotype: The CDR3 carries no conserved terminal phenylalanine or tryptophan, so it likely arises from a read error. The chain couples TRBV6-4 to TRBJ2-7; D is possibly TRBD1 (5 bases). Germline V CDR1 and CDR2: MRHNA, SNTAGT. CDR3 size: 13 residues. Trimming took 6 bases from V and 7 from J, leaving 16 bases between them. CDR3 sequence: CASSDDSQGEQYY. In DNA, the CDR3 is TGTGCCAGCAGCGATGACAGCCAAGGGGAGCAGTACTAC.

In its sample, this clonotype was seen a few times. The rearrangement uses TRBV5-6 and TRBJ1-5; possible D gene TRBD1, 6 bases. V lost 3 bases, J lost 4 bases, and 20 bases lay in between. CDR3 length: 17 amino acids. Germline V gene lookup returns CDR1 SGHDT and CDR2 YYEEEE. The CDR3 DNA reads TGTGCCAGCAGCTCCCTAGGGGGTAGCGAAGCGAATCAGCCCCAGCATTTT. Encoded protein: CASSSLGGSEANQPQHF. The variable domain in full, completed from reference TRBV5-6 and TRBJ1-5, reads DAGVTQSPTHLIKTRGQQVTLRCSPKSGHDTVSWYQQALGQGPQFIFQYYEEEERQRGNFPDRFSGHQFPNYSSELNVNALLLGDSALYLCASSSLGGSEANQPQHFGDGTRLSIL.

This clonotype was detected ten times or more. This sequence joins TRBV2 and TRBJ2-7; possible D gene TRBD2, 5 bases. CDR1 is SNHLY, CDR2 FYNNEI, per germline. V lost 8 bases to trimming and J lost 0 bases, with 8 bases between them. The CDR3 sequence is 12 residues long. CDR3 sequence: CASLEDSYEQYF. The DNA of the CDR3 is TGTGCCAGCCTGGAGGACTCCTACGAGCAGTACTTC. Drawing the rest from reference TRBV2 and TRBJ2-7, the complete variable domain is EPEVTQTPSHQVTQMGQEVILRCVPISNHLYFYWYRQILGQKVEFLVSFYNNEISEKSEIFDDQFSVERPDGSNFTLKIRSTKLEDSAMYFCASLEDSYEQYFGPGTRLTVT.

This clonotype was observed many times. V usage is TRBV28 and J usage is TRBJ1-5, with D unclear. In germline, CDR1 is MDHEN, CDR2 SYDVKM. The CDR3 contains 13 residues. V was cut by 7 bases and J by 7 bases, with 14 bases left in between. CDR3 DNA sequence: TGTGCCAGCACCATAGTAATGCAGCAGCCCCAGCATTTT. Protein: CASTIVMQQPQHF.

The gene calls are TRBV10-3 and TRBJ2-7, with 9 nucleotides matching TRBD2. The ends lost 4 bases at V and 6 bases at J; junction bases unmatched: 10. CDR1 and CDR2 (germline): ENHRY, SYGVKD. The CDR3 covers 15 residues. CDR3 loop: CAISGGSSGTREQYF. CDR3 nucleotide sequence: TGTGCCATCAGTGGAGGTTCTAGCGGGACCCGCGAGCAGTACTTC.

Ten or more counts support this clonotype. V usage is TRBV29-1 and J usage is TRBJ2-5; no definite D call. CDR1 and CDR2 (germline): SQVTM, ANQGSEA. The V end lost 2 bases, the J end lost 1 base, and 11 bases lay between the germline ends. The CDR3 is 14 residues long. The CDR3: CSVEWFASQETQYF. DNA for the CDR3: TGCAGCGTTGAATGGTTTGCCAGCCAAGAGACCCAGTACTTC. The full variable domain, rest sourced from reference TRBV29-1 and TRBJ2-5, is SAVISQKPSRDICQRGTSLTIQCQVDSQVTMMFWYRQQPGQSLTLIATANQGSEATYESGFVIDKFPISRPNLTFSTLTVSNMSPEDSSIYLCSVEWFASQETQYFGPGTRLLVL.

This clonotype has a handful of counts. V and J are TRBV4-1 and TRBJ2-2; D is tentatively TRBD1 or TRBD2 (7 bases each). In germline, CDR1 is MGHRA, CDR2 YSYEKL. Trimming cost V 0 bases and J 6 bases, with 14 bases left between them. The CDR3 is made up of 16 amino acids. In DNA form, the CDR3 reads TGCGCCAGCAGCCAAGAAGGCAGGGGGGGAGCCGGGGAGCTGTTTTTT. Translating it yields CASSQEGRGGAGELFF.

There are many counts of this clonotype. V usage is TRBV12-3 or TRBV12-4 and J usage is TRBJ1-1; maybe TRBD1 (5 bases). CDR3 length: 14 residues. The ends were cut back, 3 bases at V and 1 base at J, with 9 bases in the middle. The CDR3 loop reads CASSFRTRNTEAFF. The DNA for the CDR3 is TGTGCCAGCAGTTTCAGGACACGGAACACTGAAGCTTTCTTT.

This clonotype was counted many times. This CDR3 reads CASSEAAGETQYF. CDR3 DNA sequence: TGTGCCAGCAGTGAAGCCGCGGGGGAGACCCAGTACTTC. This rearrangement joins TRBV6-1 to TRBJ2-5; D perhaps matches TRBD2 (6 bases). The CDR3 covers 13 residues. Germline V gives CDR1 MNHNS, CDR2 SASEGT. V lost 0 bases to trimming and J lost 5 bases, with 7 bases between them.

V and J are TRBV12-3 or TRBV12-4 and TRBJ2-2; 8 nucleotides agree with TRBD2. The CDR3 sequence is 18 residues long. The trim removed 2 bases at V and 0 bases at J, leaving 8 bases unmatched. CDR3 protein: CASSLSSRGVSNTGELFF. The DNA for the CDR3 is TGTGCCAGCAGTTTATCATCGCGGGGGGTATCGAACACCGGGGAGCTGTTTTTT.

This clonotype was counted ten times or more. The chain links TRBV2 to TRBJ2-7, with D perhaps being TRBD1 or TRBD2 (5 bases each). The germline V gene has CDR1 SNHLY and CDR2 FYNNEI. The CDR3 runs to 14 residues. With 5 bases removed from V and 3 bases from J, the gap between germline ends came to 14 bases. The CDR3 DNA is TGTGCCAGCAGTTCCGGGACGGTGATCTACGAGCAGTACTTC. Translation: CASSSGTVIYEQYF. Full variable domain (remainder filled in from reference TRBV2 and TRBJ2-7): EPEVTQTPSHQVTQMGQEVILRCVPISNHLYFYWYRQILGQKVEFLVSFYNNEISEKSEIFDDQFSVERPDGSNFTLKIRSTKLEDSAMYFCASSSGTVIYEQYFGPGTRLTVT.

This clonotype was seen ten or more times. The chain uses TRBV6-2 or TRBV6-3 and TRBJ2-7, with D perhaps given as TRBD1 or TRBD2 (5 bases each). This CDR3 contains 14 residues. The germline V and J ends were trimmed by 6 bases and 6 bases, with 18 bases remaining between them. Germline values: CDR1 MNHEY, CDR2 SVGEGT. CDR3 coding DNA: TGTGCCAGCAGACGGACCGGGACCCGGGGCGAGCAGTACTTC. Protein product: CASRRTGTRGEQYF.

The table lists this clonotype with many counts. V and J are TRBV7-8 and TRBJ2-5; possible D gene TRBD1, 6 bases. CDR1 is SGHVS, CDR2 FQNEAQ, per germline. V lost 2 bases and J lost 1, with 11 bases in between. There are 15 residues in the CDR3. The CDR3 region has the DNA TGTGCCAGCAGCTTACTCCAGGGGCGCCAAGAGACCCAGTACTTC. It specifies CASSLLQGRQETQYF. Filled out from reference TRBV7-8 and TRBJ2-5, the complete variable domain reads GAGVSQSPRYKVAKRGQDVALRCDPISGHVSLFWYQQALGQGPEFLTYFQNEAQLDKSGLPSDRFFAERPEGSVSTLKIQRTQQEDSAVYLCASSLLQGRQETQYFGPGTRLLVL.

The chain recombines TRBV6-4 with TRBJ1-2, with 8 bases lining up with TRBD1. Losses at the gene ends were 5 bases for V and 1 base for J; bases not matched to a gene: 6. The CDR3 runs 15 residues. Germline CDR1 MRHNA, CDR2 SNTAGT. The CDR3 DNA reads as TGTGCCAGCAGTACCAGGACAGGGTTTAACTATGGCTACACCTTC. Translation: CASSTRTGFNYGYTF.

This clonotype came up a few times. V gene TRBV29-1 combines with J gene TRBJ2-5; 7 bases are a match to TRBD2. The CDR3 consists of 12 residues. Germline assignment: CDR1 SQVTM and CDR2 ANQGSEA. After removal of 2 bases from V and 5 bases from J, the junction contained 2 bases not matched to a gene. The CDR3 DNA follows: TGCAGCGTTGAATGGGGAGGGGAGACCCAGTACTTC. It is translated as CSVEWGGETQYF.

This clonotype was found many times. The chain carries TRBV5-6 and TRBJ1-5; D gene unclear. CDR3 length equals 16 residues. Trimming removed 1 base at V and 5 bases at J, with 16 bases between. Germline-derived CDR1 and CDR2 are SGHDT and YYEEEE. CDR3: CASSLTPPTADQPQHF. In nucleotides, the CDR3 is TGTGCCAGCAGCTTGACACCTCCTACCGCCGATCAGCCCCAGCATTTT. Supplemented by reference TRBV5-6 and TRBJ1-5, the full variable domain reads DAGVTQSPTHLIKTRGQQVTLRCSPKSGHDTVSWYQQALGQGPQFIFQYYEEEERQRGNFPDRFSGHQFPNYSSELNVNALLLGDSALYLCASSLTPPTADQPQHFGDGTRLSIL.

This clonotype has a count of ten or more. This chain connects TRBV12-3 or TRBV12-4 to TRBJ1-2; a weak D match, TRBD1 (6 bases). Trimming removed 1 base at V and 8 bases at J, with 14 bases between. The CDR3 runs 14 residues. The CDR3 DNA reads TGTGCCAGCAGTTTAGAGGTCAGGGGTACCGGCTACACCTTC. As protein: CASSLEVRGTGYTF.

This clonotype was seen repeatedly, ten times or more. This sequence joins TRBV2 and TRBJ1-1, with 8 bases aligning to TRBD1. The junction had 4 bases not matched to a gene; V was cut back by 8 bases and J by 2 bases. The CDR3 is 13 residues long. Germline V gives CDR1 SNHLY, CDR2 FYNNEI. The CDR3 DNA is TGTGCCAGCGGGGGACAGGTAAACACTGAAGCTTTCTTT. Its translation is CASGGQVNTEAFF. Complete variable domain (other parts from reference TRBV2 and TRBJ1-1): EPEVTQTPSHQVTQMGQEVILRCVPISNHLYFYWYRQILGQKVEFLVSFYNNEISEKSEIFDDQFSVERPDGSNFTLKIRSTKLEDSAMYFCASGGQVNTEAFFGQGTRLTVV.

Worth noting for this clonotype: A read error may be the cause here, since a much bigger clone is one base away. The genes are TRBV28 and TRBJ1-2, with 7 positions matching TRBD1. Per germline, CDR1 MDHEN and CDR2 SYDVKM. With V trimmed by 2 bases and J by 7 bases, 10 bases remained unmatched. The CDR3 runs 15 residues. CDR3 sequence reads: CASSLKGAQKCGYTF. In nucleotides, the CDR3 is TGTGCCAGCAGTTTAAAGGGGGCTCAGAAATGTGGCTACACCTTC.

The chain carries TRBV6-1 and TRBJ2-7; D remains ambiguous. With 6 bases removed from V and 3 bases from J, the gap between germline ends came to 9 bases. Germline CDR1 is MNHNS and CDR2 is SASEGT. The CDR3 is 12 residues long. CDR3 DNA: TGTGCCAGCAGGGGTTCGGTCTACGAGCAGTACTTC. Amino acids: CASRGSVYEQYF.

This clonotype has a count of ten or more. The CDR3 nucleotides read TGTGCCAGCAGTTATATAGGGCTGAACACTGAAGCTTTCTTT. Amino acids: CASSYIGLNTEAFF. The rearrangement links TRBV6-5 to TRBJ1-1; D unresolved. Germline CDR1 MNHEY, CDR2 SVGAGI. CDR3 size: 14 residues. Trimming cost V 3 bases and J 0 bases, with 8 bases left between them.

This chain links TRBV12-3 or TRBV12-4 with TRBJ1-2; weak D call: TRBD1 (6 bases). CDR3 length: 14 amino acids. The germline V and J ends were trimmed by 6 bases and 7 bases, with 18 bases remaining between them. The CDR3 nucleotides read TGTGCCAGCAGCATTAAACAGGGAATCGGTGGCTACACCTTC. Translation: CASSIKQGIGGYTF.